The rows below give T cell receptor beta chains drawn from one sample of a study of blood T cell repertoires in COVID-19. Here immunoSEQ multiplex PCR was the method, and the copy in TCRdb shows in-frame clones only, minus some. The table includes about 120,000 clones, 88% detected once. Sequenced input: peripheral blood. These receptors were collected from a woman in her forties or fifties with acute or convalescent COVID-19. The CDR3 runs from the conserved cysteine through the conserved F or W. Fields, in order: J gene, D gene, clone size, CDR3 length, V gene, CDR3 protein, CDR3 DNA. D genes are given only for firm matches. Size values are once, few and many counts, or a class for expanded clones, and some rows have none.

J: TRBJ2-2
D: TRBD1
size: -
length: 17
V: TRBV9
CDR3: CASSSPGTGVNTGELFF
DNA: TGTGCCAGCAGCTCCCCCGGGACAGGGGTAAACACCGGGGAGCTGTTTTTT

J: TRBJ1-1
D: TRBD1
size: -
length: 16
V: TRBV6-4
CDR3: CASTRWLGQSGTEAFF
DNA: TGTGCCAGCACCCGTTGGTTGGGACAGTCGGGGACTGAAGCTTTCTTT

J: TRBJ2-2
D: TRBD2
size: -
length: 16
V: TRBV4-2
CDR3: CASSQELAGYIGELFF
DNA: TGTGCCAGCAGCCAAGAACTAGCGGGATACATCGGGGAGCTGTTTTTT

J: TRBJ2-5
D: TRBD2
size: -
length: 16
V: TRBV3-1/TRBV3-2
CDR3: CASSHGTSGQGETQYF
DNA: TGTGCCAGCAGCCACGGGACTAGCGGTCAAGGGGAGACCCAGTACTTC

J: TRBJ2-5
D: TRBD2
size: -
length: 14
V: TRBV28
CDR3: CATRRGGVQETQYF
DNA: TGTGCCACACGCCGTGGGGGGGTTCAAGAGACCCAGTACTTC

J: TRBJ2-5
D: TRBD1
size: -
length: 16
V: TRBV13
CDR3: CASSLARQGYQETQYF
DNA: TGTGCCAGCAGCTTAGCGCGACAGGGGTATCAAGAGACCCAGTACTTC

J: TRBJ2-1
D: TRBD2
size: -
length: 17
V: TRBV5-6
CDR3: CASSPMGGASGSGEQFF
DNA: TGTGCCAGCAGCCCGATGGGGGGGGCTAGCGGGAGTGGGGAGCAGTTCTTC

J: TRBJ2-5
D: -
size: once
length: 15
V: TRBV10-1
CDR3: CASSEGDGGGANQYF
DNA: TGCGCCAGCAGTGAGGGCGATGGCGGAGGGGCGAACCAGTACTTC

J: TRBJ2-3
D: -
size: -
length: 14
V: TRBV5-1
CDR3: CASSPANRGDTQYF
DNA: TGCGCCAGCAGCCCGGCCAATCGAGGGGATACGCAGTATTTT

J: TRBJ2-7
D: -
size: -
length: 13
V: TRBV5-1
CDR3: CASSLLGNYEQYF
DNA: TGCGCCAGCAGCCTCCTGGGCAACTACGAGCAGTACTTC

J: TRBJ1-2
D: -
size: once
length: 14
V: TRBV24-1
CDR3: CATSDQGTIYGYTF
DNA: TGTGCCACCAGTGATCAAGGGACAATTTATGGCTACACCTTC

J: TRBJ2-7
D: TRBD2
size: once
length: 15
V: TRBV4-2
CDR3: CASSQEGLAGGEQYF
DNA: TGTGCCAGCAGCCAAGAAGGGCTAGCGGGAGGCGAGCAGTACTTC

J: TRBJ2-1
D: -
size: few
length: 14
V: TRBV6-4
CDR3: CASRMTIGSDEQFF
DNA: TGTGCCAGCAGGATGACTATCGGGTCCGATGAGCAGTTCTTC

J: TRBJ2-2
D: TRBD2
size: -
length: 18
V: TRBV4-1
CDR3: CASSQLGLAGRSTGELFF
DNA: TGCGCCAGCAGCCAGCTAGGACTAGCGGGAAGATCCACCGGGGAGCTGTTTTTT

J: TRBJ2-7
D: -
size: -
length: 15
V: TRBV6-1
CDR3: CASSEASQGTYEQYF
DNA: TGTGCCAGCAGTGAAGCCAGCCAGGGGACGTACGAGCAGTACTTC

J: TRBJ2-3
D: -
size: -
length: 14
V: TRBV6-5
CDR3: CASSRTLSTDTQYF
DNA: TGTGCCAGCAGTCGGACATTAAGCACAGATACGCAGTATTTT

J: TRBJ2-1
D: -
size: -
length: 15
V: TRBV6-4
CDR3: CASSEDSGSYNEQFF
DNA: TGTGCCAGCAGTGAGGATAGCGGCTCCTACAATGAGCAGTTCTTC

J: TRBJ2-1
D: TRBD1
size: -
length: 15
V: TRBV15
CDR3: CATSSYRGGSNEQFF
DNA: TGTGCCACCAGCAGTTACAGGGGTGGGTCCAATGAGCAGTTCTTC

J: TRBJ2-1
D: TRBD2
size: -
length: 15
V: TRBV3-1/TRBV3-2
CDR3: CASSQAGLADNEQFF
DNA: TGTGCCAGCAGCCAGGCTGGACTAGCCGACAATGAGCAGTTCTTC

J: TRBJ2-7
D: TRBD2
size: -
length: 15
V: TRBV6-2/TRBV6-3
CDR3: CASSLVAGATYEQYF
DNA: TGTGCCAGCAGTTTAGTAGCGGGAGCGACCTACGAGCAGTACTTC

J: TRBJ1-2
D: -
size: -
length: 14
V: TRBV3-1/TRBV3-2
CDR3: CASSQGTANYGYTF
DNA: TGTGCCAGCAGCCAAGGGACAGCTAACTATGGCTACACCTTC

J: TRBJ2-5
D: -
size: -
length: 14
V: TRBV5-1
CDR3: CASSLDRGQETQYF
DNA: TGCGCCAGCAGCTTGGACCGGGGCCAAGAGACCCAGTACTTC

J: TRBJ2-7
D: TRBD1
size: -
length: 13
V: TRBV7-2
CDR3: CASTPGQGREQYF
DNA: TGTGCCAGCACCCCGGGACAGGGGCGGGAGCAGTACTTC

J: TRBJ1-1
D: -
size: -
length: 16
V: TRBV18
CDR3: CASSPGRTPTNTEAFF
DNA: TGTGCCAGCTCACCAGGCCGGACACCCACGAACACTGAAGCTTTCTTT

J: TRBJ1-2
D: -
size: -
length: 14
V: TRBV29-1
CDR3: CSVDGPTPNYGYTF
DNA: TGCAGCGTTGACGGTCCGACTCCTAACTATGGCTACACCTTC

J: TRBJ2-7
D: TRBD1
size: -
length: 15
V: TRBV3-1/TRBV3-2
CDR3: CASSQLWTGAYEQYF
DNA: TGTGCCAGCAGCCAACTCTGGACAGGGGCCTACGAGCAGTACTTC

J: TRBJ1-1
D: -
size: -
length: 13
V: TRBV5-6
CDR3: CASSSDSNTEAFF
DNA: TGTGCCAGCAGCTCTGACAGTAACACTGAAGCTTTCTTT

J: TRBJ1-6
D: -
size: -
length: 13
V: TRBV12-3/TRBV12-4
CDR3: CASSLERGSPLHF
DNA: TGTGCCAGCAGTTTGGAACGGGGTTCACCCCTCCACTTT

J: TRBJ1-2
D: TRBD1
size: -
length: 16
V: TRBV19
CDR3: CASGPGTGGSSGGYTF
DNA: TGTGCCAGTGGTCCCGGGACAGGGGGCTCTTCGGGTGGCTACACCTTC

J: TRBJ1-3
D: -
size: -
length: 14
V: TRBV7-9
CDR3: CASSFNQAGNTIYF
DNA: TGTGCCAGCAGCTTTAACCAGGCTGGAAACACCATATATTTT

J: TRBJ2-2
D: -
size: -
length: 18
V: TRBV30
CDR3: CAWNDPRGRERVTGELFF
DNA: TGTGCCTGGAATGACCCTCGGGGGCGGGAGAGGGTCACCGGGGAGCTGTTTTTT

J: TRBJ1-2
D: TRBD1
size: -
length: 14
V: TRBV11-3
CDR3: CASSSGGGGYGYTF
DNA: TGTGCCAGCAGCTCAGGGGGCGGCGGCTATGGCTACACCTTC

J: TRBJ2-1
D: TRBD1
size: -
length: 12
V: TRBV20-1
CDR3: CSASYRDREQFF
DNA: TGCAGTGCTAGTTACAGGGACAGGGAGCAGTTCTTC

J: TRBJ1-1
D: -
size: -
length: 13
V: TRBV10-3
CDR3: CAISKQVNTEAFF
DNA: TGTGCCATCAGTAAACAAGTGAACACTGAAGCTTTCTTT

J: TRBJ2-3
D: -
size: -
length: 17
V: TRBV5-5
CDR3: CASSWPTAGRYTDTQYF
DNA: TGTGCCAGCAGCTGGCCCACGGCGGGAAGATACACAGATACGCAGTATTTT

J: TRBJ2-1
D: TRBD2
size: -
length: 15
V: TRBV24-1
CDR3: CATSGTSVPYNEQFF
DNA: TGTGCCACCAGTGGGACTAGCGTCCCCTACAATGAGCAGTTCTTC

J: TRBJ2-1
D: -
size: -
length: 12
V: TRBV2
CDR3: CASTGGYNEQFF
DNA: TGTGCCAGCACCGGAGGGTACAATGAGCAGTTCTTC

J: TRBJ2-5
D: TRBD2
size: once
length: 15
V: TRBV20-1
CDR3: CSASGVGREWETQYF
DNA: TGCAGTGCTAGTGGGGTAGGGCGGGAGTGGGAGACCCAGTACTTC

J: TRBJ2-7
D: TRBD2
size: -
length: 17
V: TRBV7-8
CDR3: CASSLGTSEESSYEQYF
DNA: TGTGCCAGCAGCCTCGGGACTAGCGAAGAGAGCTCCTACGAGCAGTACTTC

J: TRBJ1-2
D: -
size: -
length: 15
V: TRBV3-1/TRBV3-2
CDR3: CASSPNRQANYGYTF
DNA: TGTGCCAGCAGCCCTAACAGACAAGCTAACTATGGCTACACCTTC

J: TRBJ2-7
D: TRBD1
size: -
length: 12
V: TRBV6-5
CDR3: CASTDRLDEQYF
DNA: TGTGCCAGTACGGACAGGCTTGACGAGCAGTACTTC

J: TRBJ2-3
D: TRBD2
size: -
length: 15
V: TRBV6-4
CDR3: CASSPTGGETDTQYF
DNA: TGTGCCAGCAGCCCCACGGGGGGGGAGACAGATACGCAGTATTTT

J: TRBJ2-1
D: -
size: -
length: 16
V: TRBV11-2
CDR3: CASSPQTSPFHGEQFF
DNA: TGTGCCAGCAGCCCCCAGACTAGTCCCTTTCACGGTGAGCAGTTCTTC

J: TRBJ2-1
D: -
size: few
length: 13
V: TRBV5-1
CDR3: CASSFSGNNEQFF
DNA: TGCGCCAGCAGCTTTAGCGGAAACAATGAGCAGTTCTTC

J: TRBJ1-5
D: -
size: -
length: 15
V: TRBV27
CDR3: CASSFSAGSNQPQHF
DNA: TGTGCCAGCAGTTTTAGTGCAGGGAGCAATCAGCCCCAGCATTTT

J: TRBJ1-6
D: -
size: once
length: 17
V: TRBV18
CDR3: CASSPIGGPVYNSPLHF
DNA: TGTGCCAGCTCACCAATCGGGGGGCCGGTGTATAATTCACCCCTCCACTTT

J: TRBJ2-3
D: -
size: -
length: 14
V: TRBV24-1
CDR3: CATSGAGHLDTQYF
DNA: TGTGCCACCAGTGGGGCAGGGCATCTTGATACGCAGTATTTT

J: TRBJ1-6
D: -
size: -
length: 16
V: TRBV1
CDR3: CTSSQVTSAANSPLHF
DNA: TGCACCAGCAGCCAAGTGACGTCCGCGGCCAATTCACCCCTCCACTTT

J: TRBJ1-5
D: -
size: -
length: 11
V: TRBV20-1
CDR3: CSAGSGQPQHF
DNA: TGCAGTGCGGGCAGTGGTCAGCCCCAGCATTTT

J: TRBJ2-1
D: TRBD2
size: -
length: 14
V: TRBV30
CDR3: CAWRVSGRGNEQFF
DNA: TGTGCCTGGAGGGTTAGCGGGAGAGGCAATGAGCAGTTCTTC

J: TRBJ2-7
D: TRBD1
size: -
length: 15
V: TRBV24-1
CDR3: CATSDGGQGTYEQYF
DNA: TGTGCCACCAGTGATGGGGGACAGGGAACTTACGAGCAGTACTTC

J: TRBJ2-1
D: TRBD1
size: -
length: 14
V: TRBV5-4
CDR3: CASSSRTGNNEQFF
DNA: TGTGCCAGCAGCTCTCGGACAGGGAACAATGAGCAGTTCTTC

J: TRBJ2-1
D: TRBD2
size: few
length: 16
V: TRBV28
CDR3: CASNSLRLAGDNEQFF
DNA: TGTGCCAGCAACTCCCTCCGACTAGCGGGGGACAATGAGCAGTTCTTC

J: TRBJ2-3
D: -
size: -
length: 14
V: TRBV18
CDR3: CASSPRGWTDTQYF
DNA: TGTGCCAGCTCACCGAGGGGGTGGACAGATACGCAGTATTTT

J: TRBJ2-6
D: -
size: -
length: 15
V: TRBV29-1
CDR3: CSAAAGSSGANVLTF
DNA: TGCAGCGCTGCTGCAGGGTCATCTGGGGCCAACGTCCTGACTTTC

J: TRBJ1-6
D: -
size: -
length: 13
V: TRBV6-6
CDR3: CASSPRGDSPLHF
DNA: TGTGCCAGCAGTCCTCGGGGGGATTCACCCCTCCACTTT

J: TRBJ2-7
D: TRBD2
size: -
length: 15
V: TRBV3-1/TRBV3-2
CDR3: CASSQAGGAAYEQYF
DNA: TGTGCCAGCAGCCAAGCGGGGGGGGCCGCCTACGAGCAGTACTTC